The next 16 T cell receptor beta chains were all read from a single sample in a study of low-dose radiotherapy and immunotherapy resistance in tumors. Alpha- and beta-chain coverage of first-strand cDNA came from TRAV- and TRBV-specific primers. Amplification of TCRs used a constant-region primer and V-primer adapter for roughly 20 PCR cycles. MiXCR, applied by TCRdb to the reads, yields one record per CDR3 protein. Of tens of thousands of distinct CDR3 sequences in the sample, 20% were seen once. The time point here: after trial treatment. Treatment defined: LDRT plus nivolumab, ipilimumab, low-dose cyclophosphamide and aspirin (RACIN trial). The sample consisted of PBMCs, taken after low-dose radiotherapy plus immunotherapy. These receptors were taken from a female donor with ovarian cancer.

The V call is TRBV30, the J call TRBJ2-3, with D hard to call. Trimming shortened V by 1 base and J by 5 bases, and 16 bases separated the two germline ends. The CDR3 length is 15 residues. CDR1 is GTSNPN, CDR2 SVGIG, per germline (reference sequence). The CDR3 bases are TGTGCCTGGAGTGAGGGTTCTTTGGTACGAGATACGCAGTATTTT. Residues: CAWSEGSLVRDTQYF.

This clonotype showed up many times. The chain uses TRBV5-1 and TRBJ2-3, with D perhaps matching TRBD1 (6 bases). In germline, CDR1 is SGHRS, CDR2 YFSETQ. The CDR3 is 13 amino acids. Between the trimmed V and J ends, which lost 0 bases and 5 bases, there was a span of 7 bases. DNA for the CDR3: TGCGCCAGCAGCTTGGACAGGGTAGATACGCAGTATTTT. Amino acid sequence: CASSLDRVDTQYF. The variable domain in full, with the rest retrieved from reference TRBV5-1 and TRBJ2-3, is KAGVTQTPRYLIKTRGQQVTLSCSPISGHRSVSWYQQTPGQGLQFLFEYFSETQRNKGNFPGRFSGRQFSNSRSEMNVSTLELGDSALYLCASSLDRVDTQYFGPGTRLTVL.

There are many counts of this clonotype. This rearrangement joins TRBV6-2 or TRBV6-3 to TRBJ2-3; TRBD2 matches at 8 bases. The V segment lost 5 bases and the J segment 2 bases; nucleotides outside the gene matches: 6. CDR1 MNHEY and CDR2 SVGEGT come from the germline V gene. The CDR3 is 15 amino acids. CDR3 loop: CASSAQRGTTDTQYF. In nucleotides, the CDR3 is TGTGCCAGCAGTGCCCAGCGGGGGACCACAGATACGCAGTATTTT.

This clonotype was observed many times. CDR3 DNA: TGTGCCAGCAGCGGGACAGGGCATCAGCCCCAGCATTTT. Its translation is CASSGTGHQPQHF. The chain employs TRBV12-3 or TRBV12-4 and TRBJ1-5; 9 bases fit TRBD1. The CDR3 covers 13 residues. After removal of 6 bases from V and 5 bases from J, the junction contained 2 bases not matched to a gene.

This clonotype was recorded at least ten times. V gene TRBV7-6 combines with J gene TRBJ2-3; TRBD2 aligns across 9 bases. The V gene end was trimmed by 2 bases and the J gene end by 2 bases; junction bases not matched to a gene: 2. Germline CDR1 is SGHVS and CDR2 is FNYEAQ. The CDR3 has 15 residues. CDR3 loop: CASSLPSGDTDTQYF. For the CDR3, the DNA is TGTGCCAGCAGCTTACCTAGCGGGGACACAGATACGCAGTATTTT.

This clonotype was seen at least ten times. The chain is built from TRBV7-2 and TRBJ2-3; maybe TRBD1 (7 bases). Trimming cost V 10 bases and J 0 bases, with 17 bases left between them. The CDR3 is 15 amino acids. Germline V CDR1 and CDR2: SGHTA, FQGNSA. CDR3 loop: CATRVQGGSTDTQYF. CDR3 in DNA: TGTGCCACCAGGGTGCAGGGGGGAAGCACAGATACGCAGTATTTT.

This clonotype has a count of ten or more. The chain uses TRBV29-1 and TRBJ2-7; possibly TRBD1 or TRBD2 for D (5 bases each). This CDR3 spans 13 amino acids. Germline CDR1 SQVTM, CDR2 ANQGSEA. V was clipped by 6 bases and J by 7 bases, with 19 bases between them. CDR3 sequence: CSVHRGRDGEQYF. The CDR3 nucleotides are TGCAGCGTCCACCGGGGCAGGGATGGGGAGCAGTACTTC.

About this clonotype itself: The germline gene is not matched at one end of the junction; a read error may be the cause. The rearrangement joins TRBV19 to TRBJ2-1; the match to TRBD1 covers 9 bases. There are 15 residues in the CDR3. The germline gives CDR1 LNHDA, CDR2 SQIVND (reference sequence). The DNA for the CDR3 is TGTGCCAGTAGTGACGGGACAGGGAATGGTTACGAGCAGTTGTTC. As protein: CASSDGTGNGYEQLF.

This clonotype was seen only once. Only one base separates this from a far larger clonotype, so it likely reflects a read error. The CDR3 is CASSRQGSGYNEQYF. CDR3 nucleotides: TGTGCCAGCAGTAGACAGGGTTCGGGCTACAATGAGCAGTACTTC. This rearrangement joins TRBV2 to TRBJ2-5; 7 positions agree with TRBD1. The CDR3 runs to 15 residues. J was trimmed by 11 bases and V by 5 bases; bases with no gene match: 17. Germline V gene data show CDR1 as SNHLY and CDR2 as FYNNEI.

The rearrangement joins TRBV20-1 to TRBJ1-4, with D possibly being TRBD1 (6 bases). There are 21 residues in the CDR3. V lost 0 bases to trimming and J lost 2 bases, with 28 bases between them. Germline V gene lookup returns CDR1 DFQATT and CDR2 SNEGSKA (reference sequence). This chain's CDR3 is CSARDEASQGPLEWTNEKLFF. The CDR3 bases are TGCAGTGCTAGAGATGAAGCCTCACAGGGACCGCTAGAATGGACTAATGAAAAACTGTTTTTT.

Ten or more counts support this clonotype. The gene calls are TRBV6-6 and TRBJ2-3; tentative D call: TRBD1 (6 bases). The germline V gene has CDR1 MNHNY and CDR2 SVGAGI (reference sequence). V dropped 3 bases and J dropped 1 base, with 11 bases sitting between them. The CDR3 extends over 15 amino acids. The CDR3 loop is CASSYQGSGTDTQYF. Here the CDR3 DNA reads TGTGCCAGCAGTTATCAGGGGTCTGGCACAGATACGCAGTATTTT.

To note about this clonotype: A much larger clone is a single base away; this may be a read error. This chain connects TRBV7-2 to TRBJ2-2, with a weak D call TRBD2 (7 bases). The CDR3 runs 14 residues. CDR1 SGHTA and CDR2 FQGNSA come from the germline V gene. CDR3 in amino acids: CALREGGTEGEPFF. The CDR3 DNA follows: TGTGCGCTAAGGGAGGGGGGGACGGAAGGGGAGCCGTTTTTT.

Turning to this clonotype: This could be a read error, since a much larger clone is one nucleotide away. V gene TRBV2 combines with J gene TRBJ2-5, with TRBD2 matching 14 bases. The CDR3 is made up of 13 amino acids. Looked up from germline, CDR1 is SNHLY and CDR2 is FYNNEI. V lost 8 bases, J lost 9 bases, and 5 bases stayed unmatched. CDR3 coding DNA: TGTGCCAGCTGTGGGACTAGCGGGGGCGCCCAGTACTTC. Translation: CASCGTSGGAQYF.

This clonotype was seen many times. V gene TRBV12-3 or TRBV12-4 combines with J gene TRBJ2-5; a weak D match, TRBD1 (5 bases). The CDR3 loop spans 14 amino acids. Trimming left V 3 bases short and J 0 bases short, with 8 bases between. The CDR3 is CASSLAGHQETQYF. For the CDR3, the DNA is TGTGCCAGCAGTTTGGCAGGGCACCAAGAGACCCAGTACTTC.

This clonotype was found many times. The chain has TRBV27 and TRBJ2-7; the match to TRBD2 covers 9 bases. Germline V gene sequence: CDR1 MNHEY, CDR2 SMNVEV (reference sequence). There are 13 residues in the CDR3. V shed 9 bases and J 3 bases; nucleotides not matched to a gene: 6. Written as DNA, the CDR3 is TGTGCCAGTACTATAGCGGGAGTCTACGAGCAGTACTTC. This encodes CASTIAGVYEQYF.

CDR3 coding DNA: TGTGCCAGCAGTGTCGGGACAGAATACGAGCAGTACTTC. The encoded protein is CASSVGTEYEQYF. This chain uses TRBV6-1 with TRBJ2-7; TRBD1 matches at 7 bases. The CDR3 length is 13 residues. CDR1 and CDR2 (germline): MNHNS, SASEGT. The trim removed 4 bases at V and 4 bases at J, leaving 4 bases unmatched.